This T cell receptor (beta chain) was found in a study of PD-L1 blockade in urothelial cancer. Overall study: About 85% of the roughly 29 patients were men who had bladder-origin urothelial cancer.

Trimming removed 4 bases at V and 1 base at J, with 11 bases between. Germline CDR1 reads SGHRS; CDR2 reads YFSETQ. CDR3 length: 14 amino acids. TCRdb keeps only in-frame clones here, not all; method: immunoSEQ multiplex PCR. Of roughly 39,000 clones listed, around 89% are singletons. This chain joins TRBV5-1 and TRBJ1-1, with a tentative D call TRBD1 (5 bases). This sequence was found in a man in his 60s with urothelial cancer. The sequences come from PBMCs, collected around atezolizumab (anti-PD-L1) treatment. The CDR3 spells CASSAGGKNTEAFF. Here the CDR3 DNA reads TGCGCCAGCAGCGCCGGGGGAAAGAACACTGAAGCTTTCTTT.